This is a list of T cell receptor beta chains from one sample in a study of CD8+ T cells in alopecia areata. Profiling relied on immunoSEQ multiplex PCR, and the TCRdb table lists in-frame clones only, not all of them. The sample carries over 150,000 clones, 45% to 70% recorded once. Sample: CD8+ T cells sorted from blood. The receptors derive from a human donor in good health. Each CDR3 is given with its conserved first and last residue. D genes are given only for firm matches. Only part of the rows carry a size: once, few, many, or a class if the clone is expanded.

cdr3_aa | cdr3_nt | d_call | j_call | clone_size | v_call
CAWTLEAGHYGYTF | TGTGCCTGGACCCTGGAGGCAGGCCACTATGGCTACACCTTC | NA | TRBJ1-2 | NA | TRBV30
CASSLDPNEQFF | TGTGCCAGCAGCCTGGACCCAAATGAGCAGTTCTTC | NA | TRBJ2-1 | few | TRBV7-9
CASSEMEVKNYGYTF | TGTGCCAGCAGTGAAATGGAGGTCAAGAACTATGGCTACACCTTC | NA | TRBJ1-2 | many | TRBV2
CASSYGARAETQYF | TGTGCCAGCAGTTATGGGGCCCGTGCGGAGACCCAGTACTTC | NA | TRBJ2-5 | NA | TRBV6-5
CSVVTAYGYTF | TGCAGCGTTGTGACAGCCTATGGCTACACCTTC | NA | TRBJ1-2 | once | TRBV29-1
CASSPRMNSNQPQHF | TGCGCCAGCAGCCCTCGGATGAATAGCAATCAGCCCCAGCATTTT | NA | TRBJ1-5 | NA | TRBV4-1
CSAVLTGTYGYTF | TGCAGCGCCGTCTTAACAGGGACCTATGGCTACACCTTC | NA | TRBJ1-2 | NA | TRBV29-1
CSVDGSSNTGELFF | TGCAGCGTTGATGGCAGTTCGAACACCGGGGAGCTGTTTTTT | NA | TRBJ2-2 | few | TRBV29-1
CASSDRGYGYTF | TGTGCCAGCAGCGACAGGGGGTATGGCTACACCTTC | TRBD1 | TRBJ1-2 | NA | TRBV2
CASSSGTSRETQYF | TGTGCCAGCAGTTCCGGGACTAGCCGGGAGACCCAGTACTTC | TRBD2 | TRBJ2-5 | NA | TRBV11-1
CASRGNTGELFF | TGTGCCAGCAGGGGGAACACCGGGGAGCTGTTTTTT | NA | TRBJ2-2 | many | TRBV2
CATSRSRGGTEAFF | TGTGCCACCAGCAGGTCCAGGGGTGGCACTGAAGCTTTCTTT | NA | TRBJ1-1 | NA | TRBV15
CSVVQGPYEQYF | TGCAGCGTTGTCCAGGGGCCCTACGAGCAGTACTTC | NA | TRBJ2-7 | NA | TRBV29-1
CASSRTGGGLYEQYF | TGTGCCAGCAGCCGTACAGGGGGCGGTCTCTACGAGCAGTACTTC | TRBD1 | TRBJ2-7 | NA | TRBV7-9
CSAIDRGGEAFF | TGCAGCGCCATAGACAGGGGGGGTGAAGCTTTCTTT | TRBD1 | TRBJ1-1 | NA | TRBV29-1
CSVPDTDLNYGYTF | TGCAGCGTTCCGGACACCGATCTTAACTATGGCTACACCTTC | NA | TRBJ1-2 | NA | TRBV29-1
CSVVGQKAFF | TGCAGCGTTGTAGGACAGAAGGCTTTCTTT | NA | TRBJ1-1 | NA | TRBV29-1
CAWSGGTTNTEAFF | TGTGCCTGGAGTGGTGGTACCACGAACACTGAAGCTTTCTTT | NA | TRBJ1-1 | NA | TRBV30
CASSIGIRPANYGYTF | TGTGCCAGCAGCATAGGGATTCGACCCGCTAACTATGGCTACACCTTC | NA | TRBJ1-2 | few | TRBV11-2
CSVVGGQGSYEQYF | TGCAGCGTTGTAGGAGGACAGGGGTCCTACGAGCAGTACTTC | TRBD1 | TRBJ2-7 | few | TRBV29-1
CASSTEGTQETQYF | TGTGCCAGCAGCACGGAGGGGACGCAAGAGACCCAGTACTTC | NA | TRBJ2-5 | few | TRBV11-2
CASTAAGTDGETQYF | TGCGCCAGCACCGCTGCCGGGACTGACGGAGAGACCCAGTACTTC | NA | TRBJ2-5 | NA | TRBV5-1
CASSLEGPDTQYF | TGTGCCAGCAGCCTAGAGGGTCCAGATACGCAGTATTTT | NA | TRBJ2-3 | few | TRBV7-6
CASSSSYEQYF | TGTGCCAGCAGCTCCTCCTACGAGCAGTACTTC | NA | TRBJ2-7 | NA | TRBV13
CASSFSQVGTEAFF | TGTGCCAGCAGCTTCTCGCAGGTCGGCACTGAAGCTTTCTTT | NA | TRBJ1-1 | NA | TRBV5-6
CASSAYTYTQYF | TGTGCCAGCAGCGCCTACACCTATACGCAGTATTTT | NA | TRBJ2-3 | NA | TRBV9
CAWRASNVPYEQYF | TGTGCCTGGAGGGCCAGTAATGTCCCTTACGAGCAGTACTTC | NA | TRBJ2-7 | NA | TRBV30
CASSELGYNSPLHF | TGTGCCAGCAGTGAATTGGGTTATAATTCACCCCTCCACTTT | NA | TRBJ1-6 | NA | TRBV6-5
CASSPLLLGGQNTEAFF | TGCGCCAGCAGCCCTCTACTACTCGGGGGGCAGAACACTGAAGCTTTCTTT | NA | TRBJ1-1 | NA | TRBV4-1
CAWCAGSINEKLFF | TGTGCCTGGTGCGCCGGGTCGATAAATGAAAAACTGTTTTTT | NA | TRBJ1-4 | NA | TRBV30
CASSLAGGNEQFF | TGCGCCAGCAGCTTGGCAGGGGGAAATGAGCAGTTCTTC | TRBD1 | TRBJ2-1 | NA | TRBV5-1
CASSLESSGQRQFF | TGTGCCAGCAGCTTAGAAAGTTCGGGACAGAGGCAGTTCTTC | TRBD1 | TRBJ2-1 | NA | TRBV11-2
CANPEPRNEKLFF | TGTGCCAATCCGGAACCAAGGAATGAAAAACTGTTTTTT | NA | TRBJ1-4 | NA | TRBV2
CASSAGTASTDTQYF | TGCGCCAGCAGTGCCGGGACAGCAAGCACAGATACGCAGTATTTT | TRBD1 | TRBJ2-3 | NA | TRBV5-1
CASSLGLGEPTDTQYF | TGTGCCAGCAGCTTGGGCCTTGGTGAACCCACAGATACGCAGTATTTT | NA | TRBJ2-3 | NA | TRBV13
CASSLGRTVPSGNTIYF | TGCGCCAGCAGCTTGGGACGGACAGTACCTTCTGGAAACACCATATATTTT | NA | TRBJ1-3 | NA | TRBV5-1
CASRPRDGGRTDTQYF | TGTGCCAGTAGGCCCCGAGACGGGGGGCGCACAGATACGCAGTATTTT | NA | TRBJ2-3 | many | TRBV19
CASSQPEAGKNSPLHF | TGTGCCAGCAGCCAACCCGAGGCAGGGAAGAATTCACCCCTCCACTTT | NA | TRBJ1-6 | NA | TRBV4-2
CASSFLPGELFF | TGTGCCAGCAGTTTCCTCCCCGGGGAGCTGTTTTTT | NA | TRBJ2-2 | NA | TRBV27
CASSAGTGLREQYF | TGTGCCAGCAGTGCCGGGACAGGGCTCAGGGAGCAGTACTTC | TRBD1 | TRBJ2-7 | once | TRBV2
CASSPSRGTGELFF | TGTGCCAGCAGTCCTTCACGGGGAACCGGGGAGCTGTTTTTT | NA | TRBJ2-2 | NA | TRBV27
CASSFDSLYNEQFF | TGTGCCAGCAGCTTCGACAGCCTCTACAATGAGCAGTTCTTC | NA | TRBJ2-1 | NA | TRBV5-6
CSVEDGGSYEQYF | TGCAGCGTTGAGGATGGGGGCTCCTACGAGCAGTACTTC | NA | TRBJ2-7 | few | TRBV29-1
CATSAFYGYTF | TGTGCCACCAGCGCCTTCTATGGCTACACCTTC | NA | TRBJ1-2 | NA | TRBV15
CAWRPSSGGAYEQYF | TGTGCCTGGAGACCATCTAGCGGGGGGGCCTACGAGCAGTACTTC | TRBD2 | TRBJ2-7 | few | TRBV30
CASSDGSGGSEQYF | TGTGCCAGCAGTGACGGGAGCGGGGGTTCCGAACAGTACTTC | TRBD2 | TRBJ2-7 | once | TRBV2
CASRGGELFF | TGTGCCAGCAGGGGCGGGGAGCTGTTTTTT | NA | TRBJ2-2 | NA | TRBV25-1
CACPQGQGYTEAFF | TGTGCCTGTCCTCAGGGACAGGGCTACACTGAAGCTTTCTTT | TRBD1 | TRBJ1-1 | NA | TRBV30
CASSYSGRTEAFF | TGTGCCAGCAGTTACTCTGGGCGGACTGAAGCTTTCTTT | NA | TRBJ1-1 | NA | TRBV6-5
CASSQEGTTRDEQFF | TGTGCCAGCAGCCAAGAAGGGACTACAAGGGACGAGCAGTTCTTC | TRBD2 | TRBJ2-1 | few | TRBV4-2
CASSWGVDYEQYF | TGTGCCAGCAGCTGGGGGGTAGACTACGAGCAGTACTTC | NA | TRBJ2-7 | NA | TRBV13
CASSYRPWGSDTEAFF | TGTGCCAGCAGTTACCGCCCTTGGGGTTCCGACACTGAAGCTTTCTTT | NA | TRBJ1-1 | NA | TRBV5-6
CATSRIPFAETQYF | TGTGCCACCAGCCGAATACCGTTCGCAGAGACCCAGTACTTC | NA | TRBJ2-5 | NA | TRBV15
CASSYSKVGYGYTF | TGTGCCAGCAGTTACTCTAAGGTTGGCTATGGCTACACCTTC | NA | TRBJ1-2 | NA | TRBV6-5
CSVPPGQNTEAFF | TGCAGCGTCCCGCCGGGACAGAACACTGAAGCTTTCTTT | NA | TRBJ1-1 | NA | TRBV29-1
CASSPDRGGTGELFF | TGTGCCAGCAGTCCGGACAGGGGAGGGACCGGGGAGCTGTTTTTT | TRBD1 | TRBJ2-2 | NA | TRBV6-5
CASSGTGNSYGYTF | TGTGCCAGCAGTGGGACAGGAAATTCTTATGGCTACACCTTC | TRBD1 | TRBJ1-2 | NA | TRBV2
CASSLFPRQGTNYGYTF | TGTGCCAGCAGCTTATTTCCCCGACAGGGAACTAACTATGGCTACACCTTC | TRBD1 | TRBJ1-2 | once | TRBV13
CATRGLGGYTF | TGTGCCACCCGAGGGCTGGGCGGCTACACCTTC | NA | TRBJ1-2 | few | TRBV15
CASSQDDGWSPLHF | TGTGCCAGCAGCCAAGATGACGGTTGGTCACCCCTCCACTTT | NA | TRBJ1-6 | NA | TRBV4-2